Presented here are 24 T cell receptor beta chains from one specimen sequenced in a study of T cells in Graves' hyperthyroidism and ophthalmopathy. TCR beta CDR3 regions were amplified from RNA. Researchers ran a first-round RT-PCR on the TCR CDR3 using the HTBI primer set. MiXCR was run by TCRdb on the multiplex PCR reads, yielding one entry per CDR3 protein. The sample includes approximately 700,000 distinct CDR3 sequences, roughly 45% of them seen just once. Sequences were obtained from peripheral blood or thyroid tissue (not recorded which). These receptors were collected from an adult man with Graves' disease, either hyperthyroidism or ophthalmopathy (not recorded which).

This clonotype was recorded a few times. The chain carries TRBV2 and TRBJ1-1, with D unclear. In germline, CDR1 is SNHLY, CDR2 FYNNEI. The CDR3 sequence is 14 residues long. Trimming pared 8 bases from V and 1 base from J, leaving 14 bases between. This CDR3 is CASLPVDRNTEAFF. The DNA of the CDR3 is TGTGCCAGCTTGCCAGTCGATAGGAACACTGAAGCTTTCTTT.

This clonotype was detected only once. The chain recombines TRBV2 with TRBJ1-2; 9 bases map to TRBD1. This CDR3 has 14 residues. Looked up from germline, CDR1 is SNHLY and CDR2 is FYNNEI. V was pared by 4 bases and J by 4 bases, with 4 bases of the junction left unmatched. This chain's CDR3 is CASSVTTGGYGYTF. The CDR3 nucleotides are TGTGCCAGCAGTGTAACGACAGGGGGCTATGGCTACACCTTC.

This clonotype has a handful of counts. The junction departs from the called germline gene at one end, perhaps through a read error. The chain carries TRBV5-4 and TRBJ2-4; perhaps TRBD2 as D (5 bases). The CDR3 has 13 residues. Germline V gene lookup returns CDR1 SGHNT and CDR2 YYREEE (reference sequence). The chain's CDR3 is CASSLAPGNIQYF. DNA of the CDR3: TGTGCCAGCAGTTTGGCCCCGGGGAACATTCAGTACTTC.

V is TRBV7-3 and J is TRBJ1-1, with D maybe TRBD1 (5 bases). This CDR3 is built from 15 residues. V lost 4 bases and J 5 bases, leaving 17 bases between the germline ends. The germline V gene has CDR1 SGHTA and CDR2 FQGTGA. CDR3: CASSSGPQARTEAFF. The DNA for the CDR3 is TGTGCCAGCAGCTCGGGGCCCCAGGCGAGAACTGAAGCTTTCTTT.

Notes on this clonotype: A read error may explain this, as a much larger clone is one base away. Here the CDR3 omits its conserved ending phenylalanine or tryptophan, so a read error is the likely source. This sequence joins TRBV29-1 and TRBJ1-1, with no clear D. Trimming pared 0 bases from V and 7 bases from J, leaving 6 bases between. Germline CDR1 is SQVTM and CDR2 is ANQGSEA. This CDR3 comprises 11 residues. The CDR3 is CSVEDRYEAFS. CDR3 in DNA: TGCAGCGTTGAAGATCGGTATGAAGCTTTCTCT.

As DNA, the CDR3 is TGTGCCAGCAGTGATGGCTTCACAGGGCGAGATTCACCCCTCCACTTT. Its translation: CASSDGFTGRDSPLHF. The rearrangement joins TRBV2 to TRBJ1-6; TRBD1 is a possible D gene (6 bases). CDR3 length equals 16 residues. The germline gives CDR1 SNHLY, CDR2 FYNNEI. V was pared by 3 bases and J by 8 bases, with 17 bases between.

This clonotype was seen repeatedly, ten times or more. This chain links TRBV20-1 with TRBJ2-6; 7 nucleotides match TRBD1. Trimming removed 6 bases from V and 0 bases from J; junction bases left unmatched: 2. Looked up from germline, CDR1 is DFQATT and CDR2 is SNEGSKA (reference sequence). This CDR3 region has 14 residues. CDR3 sequence (DNA): TGCAGTGCCGGGGACAGCTCTGGGGCCAACGTCCTGACTTTC. Protein product: CSAGDSSGANVLTF.

J is TRBJ1-5 and V is TRBV7-9; D not certain. The ends were cut back, 6 bases at V and 6 bases at J, with 18 bases in the middle. The CDR3 loop spans 15 amino acids. Germline lookup yields CDR1 SEHNR and CDR2 FQNEAQ (reference sequence). In DNA, the CDR3 is TGTGCCAGCAGTGCTAGAGATAGGGCCAGTCAGCCCCAGCATTTT. This translates into CASSARDRASQPQHF.

This clonotype was seen more than once but under ten times. The gene calls are TRBV14 and TRBJ1-4; D is unresolved. CDR1 and CDR2 (germline): SGHDN, FVKESK. V lost 0 bases to trimming and J lost 4 bases, with 9 bases between them. The CDR3 extends over 15 amino acids. Written as DNA, the CDR3 is TGTGCCAGCAGCCAAGATTCCGGGGATAATGAAAAACTGTTTTTT. Amino acids: CASSQDSGDNEKLFF.

This clonotype was detected many times. V gene TRBV7-2 combines with J gene TRBJ1-6; perhaps TRBD1 as D (5 bases). CDR1 is SGHTA, CDR2 FQGNSA, per germline. The V end lost 3 bases, the J end lost 10 bases, and 19 bases lay between the germline ends. CDR3 length equals 16 residues. CDR3: CASSFGVPGLGSPLHF. The DNA of the CDR3 is TGTGCCAGCAGCTTTGGGGTTCCGGGACTGGGGTCACCCCTCCACTTT.

About this clonotype: The germline gene is not matched at one end of the junction; a read error may be the cause. The CDR3 loop reads CSATPGTGGRGTEAFF. The DNA of the CDR3 is TGCAGTGCTACCCCCGGGACAGGGGGCAGGGGAACTGAAGCTTTCTTC. This chain links TRBV20-1 with TRBJ1-1; 12 bases match TRBD1. The length of the CDR3 is 16 residues. Per the germline V gene, CDR1 is DFQATT and CDR2 is SNEGSKA (reference sequence).

In this sample, this clonotype turned up once. The gene calls are TRBV9 and TRBJ2-7; 9 bases map to TRBD1. Germline V gene data show CDR1 as SGDLS and CDR2 as YYNGEE. V lost 4 bases and J lost 5; bases outside the gene matches: 4. The CDR3 sequence is 13 residues long. CDR3: CASSSGTGHEQYF. CDR3 nucleotide sequence: TGTGCCAGCAGCTCCGGGACAGGGCACGAGCAGTACTTC.

This clonotype was detected ten times or more. The gene calls are TRBV5-1 and TRBJ2-6; D is uncertain. The CDR3 consists of 15 residues. V was shortened by 5 bases and J by 0 bases, with 9 bases between the two germline ends. Germline assignment: CDR1 SGHRS and CDR2 YFSETQ. As DNA, the CDR3 is TGCGCCAGCAGTCACGGAAACTCTGGGGCCAACGTCCTGACTTTC. Protein product: CASSHGNSGANVLTF.

A few counts support this clonotype. Germline is not matched at one junction end, which may reflect a read error. The chain links TRBV10-3 to TRBJ1-3; D remains ambiguous. From germline, CDR1 is ENHRY and CDR2 SYGVKD. CDR3 length equals 15 residues. The CDR3 sequence is CASSYTAEPGNTIYF. DNA for the CDR3: TGTGCCAGCAGTTACACCGCGGAACCTGGAAACACCATATATTTT.

The rearrangement links TRBV6-1 to TRBJ2-2; tentative D call: TRBD2 (5 bases). The germline V gene has CDR1 MNHNS and CDR2 SASEGT. The CDR3 totals 12 residues. V shed 6 bases and J shed 7 bases, with 9 bases lying between them. In DNA, the CDR3 is TGTGCCAGCAGGGCTACTAGCGGGGAGCTGTTTTTT. Translating it yields CASRATSGELFF.

V and J are TRBV7-9 and TRBJ1-6; D unclear. CDR3 size: 15 residues. V lost 4 bases and J lost 5, with 12 bases in between. CDR1 is SEHNR, CDR2 FQNEAQ, per germline (reference sequence). CDR3 nucleotides: TGTGCCAGCAGCTCGGAGCAGGATAATAATTCACCCCTCCACTTT. The encoded protein is CASSSEQDNNSPLHF.

The chain joins TRBV24-1 to TRBJ2-1, with D unclear. The V gene lost 0 bases and the J gene lost 10 bases, with 9 bases spanning the gap. The CDR3 spans 13 residues. CDR1 and CDR2 (germline): KGHDR, SFDVKD. The CDR3 spells CATSDLQRLEQFF. The CDR3 DNA follows: TGTGCCACCAGTGATTTGCAGCGCCTCGAGCAGTTCTTC.

There are many counts of this clonotype. V is TRBV29-1 and J is TRBJ1-5, with a weak D call TRBD1 (5 bases). CDR1 and CDR2 (germline): SQVTM, ANQGSEA. The CDR3 has 13 amino acids. V lost 6 bases, J lost 4 bases, and 13 bases lay in between. CDR3 sequence (DNA): TGCAGCGTCGGGAGGGGCCCTAATCAGCCCCAGCATTTT. It translates to CSVGRGPNQPQHF.

This clonotype was detected only a few times. The V gene is TRBV7-6, the J gene TRBJ2-7; 14 nucleotides agree with TRBD2. CDR1 is SGHVS and CDR2 is FNYEAQ in the germline V gene. V shed 4 bases and J 4 bases; nucleotides not matched to a gene: 18. The CDR3 has 20 amino acids. The CDR3 here is CASSSLRDRSRTSGRYEQYF. The CDR3 nucleotides are TGTGCCAGCAGCTCCCTCAGGGACAGATCCAGGACTAGCGGGAGGTACGAGCAGTACTTC.

Concerning this clonotype: A read error is possible here, since a much larger clone lies one base away. Here the CDR3 reads CASTPNTGAFF. The CDR3 region has the DNA TGTGCCAGCACCCCGAACACTGGAGCTTTCTTT. The J gene is TRBJ1-1, the V gene TRBV5-6, with unresolved D. CDR1 SGHDT and CDR2 YYEEEE come from the germline V gene. The CDR3 spans 11 residues.

DNA for the CDR3: TGCAGTGCAACCGGGACAGGGCGACCCTACGAGCAGTACTTC. This gives the protein CSATGTGRPYEQYF. The chain couples TRBV20-1 to TRBJ2-7; 9 bases map to TRBD1. The J segment lost 2 bases and the V segment lost 6 bases, leaving 8 bases of the junction unmatched. This CDR3 comprises 14 residues. Germline CDR1 reads DFQATT; CDR2 reads SNEGSKA (reference sequence).

This clonotype has a count of ten or more. The chain couples TRBV19 to TRBJ1-1; TRBD1 is a possible D gene (5 bases). Germline V CDR1 and CDR2: LNHDA, SQIVND (reference sequence). The CDR3 is 14 amino acids. Trimming removed 2 bases at V and 3 bases at J, with 10 bases between. Here the CDR3 DNA reads TGTGCCAGTAGTATAAGGGGTATGGACACTGAAGCTTTCTTT. Protein sequence: CASSIRGMDTEAFF.

This clonotype was counted between two and nine times. This chain connects TRBV9 to TRBJ1-1; D gene unclear. Germline V gene data show CDR1 as SGDLS and CDR2 as YYNGEE. Trimming left V 2 bases short and J 3 bases short, with 14 bases between. This CDR3 is built from 15 residues. The CDR3 coding sequence is TGTGCCAGCAGCGTGAGAGGGAATAGGGACACTGAAGCTTTCTTT. Translating gives CASSVRGNRDTEAFF. Looking up the rest from reference TRBV9 and TRBJ1-1 gives the full variable domain: DSGVTQTPKHLITATGQRVTLRCSPRSGDLSVYWYQQSLDQGLQFLIQYYNGEERAKGNILERFSAQQFPDLHSELNLSSLELGDSALYFCASSVRGNRDTEAFFGQGTRLTVV.

This clonotype was detected a few times. V usage is TRBV9 and J usage is TRBJ2-7; TRBD2 agrees at 7 bases. V lost 1 base to trimming and J lost 2 bases; unmatched junction nucleotides: 9. Germline V gives CDR1 SGDLS, CDR2 YYNGEE. The CDR3 spans 16 residues. CDR3 in DNA: TGTGCCAGCAGCGTATTACGTCTAGCGGCTACCTACGAGCAGTACTTC. Translating gives CASSVLRLAATYEQYF.